The following is a T cell receptor beta chain sequence with its context. Clones were sequenced by immunoSEQ multiplex PCR, and TCRdb holds only the in-frame ones, with some missing. This table holds about 83,000 clones, about 90% found once. This entry is derived from a study of T cell changes during pregnancy in multiple sclerosis. The V end lost 6 bases, the J end lost 7 bases, and 13 bases lay between the germline ends. The CDR3 runs 13 residues. Germline V gene lookup returns CDR1 MDHEN and CDR2 SYDVKM. This TCR was recovered from a female donor in good health, serving as a control in a pregnancy study. Some clones in this sample may be carry-over from other donors' samples. The chain joins TRBV28 to TRBJ1-5; D call uncertain. The specimen was PBMCs, collected in the first trimester of pregnancy. The CDR3 sequence is CASSRDITQPQHF. The DNA of the CDR3 is TGTGCCAGCAGCCGTGACATTACCCAGCCCCAGCATTTT.